This TCR beta chain was profiled in a study of cytomegalovirus exposure and HLA in healthy donors. At the level of the study: Earlier, almost 120 million unique TCR beta sequences were recovered from approximately 180 million T cells by an analysis. General observations from the study: Later analysis suggested links between common viral pathogens and several top significant clusters. Analysis was carried out at a later point, and it linked a missense DCLRE1C variant to TCR beta V- and J-gene trimming.

The CDR3 sequence is 18 residues long. The V gene end was trimmed by 4 bases and the J gene end by 0 bases; junction bases not matched to a gene: 4. The germline V gene encodes CDR1 SGHTA and CDR2 FQGNSA. The sample holds a few counts of this clone. Its antigen is unknown. Researchers ran the PCR with 60 Vbeta and 13 Jbeta primers. The authors' processing: An analysis performed later counted 73 million or so unique TCR beta chains (roughly 11 million of them shared). Measured with immunoSEQ multiplex PCR; TCRdb has only the in-frame clones, and not every one. Clone size and V and J calls were adopted from that table, with D and trimming inferred from the DNA. This repertoire shows 150,000 to 250,000 clones, approximately 85% found once; its top ten account for less than 2.5%.

The receptor was derived from a woman aged 45-65 years in good health and CMV-seronegative. Sequencing was done on a sample of PBMCs. V gene TRBV7-2 combines with J gene TRBJ2-1; 15 positions agree with TRBD2. CDR3 sequence reads: CASSSGTSGGSSYNEQFF. The CDR3 DNA follows: TGTGCCAGCAGCTCCGGGACTAGCGGGGGGAGCTCCTACAATGAGCAGTTCTTC.